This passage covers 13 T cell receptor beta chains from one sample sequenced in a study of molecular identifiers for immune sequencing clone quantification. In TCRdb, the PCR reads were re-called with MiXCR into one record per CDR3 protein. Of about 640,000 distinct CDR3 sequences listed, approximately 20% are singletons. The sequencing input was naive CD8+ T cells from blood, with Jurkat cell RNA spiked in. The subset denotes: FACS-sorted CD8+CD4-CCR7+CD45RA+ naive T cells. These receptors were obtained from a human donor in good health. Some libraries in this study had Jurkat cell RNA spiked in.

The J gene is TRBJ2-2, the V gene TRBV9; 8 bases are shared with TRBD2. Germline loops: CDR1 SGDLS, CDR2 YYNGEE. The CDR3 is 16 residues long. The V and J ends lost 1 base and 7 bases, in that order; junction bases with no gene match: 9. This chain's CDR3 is CASSVYPGGKDGELFF. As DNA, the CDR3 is TGTGCCAGCAGCGTATATCCGGGGGGGAAGGACGGGGAGCTGTTTTTT.

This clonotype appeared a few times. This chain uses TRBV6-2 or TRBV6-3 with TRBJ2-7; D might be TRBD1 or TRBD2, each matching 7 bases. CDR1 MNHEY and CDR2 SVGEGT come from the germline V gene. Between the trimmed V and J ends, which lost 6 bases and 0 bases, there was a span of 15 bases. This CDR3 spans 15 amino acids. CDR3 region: CASRPQGGSSYEQYF. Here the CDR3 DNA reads TGTGCCAGCAGACCCCAGGGGGGGAGCTCCTACGAGCAGTACTTC.

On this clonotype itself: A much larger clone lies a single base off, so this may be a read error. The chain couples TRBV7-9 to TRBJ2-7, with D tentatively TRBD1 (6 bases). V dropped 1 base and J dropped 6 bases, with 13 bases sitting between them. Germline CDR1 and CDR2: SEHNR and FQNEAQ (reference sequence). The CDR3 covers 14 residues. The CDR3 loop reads CASSLDGRGCEQYF. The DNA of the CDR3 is TGTGCCAGCAGCTTAGACGGCAGGGGCTGCGAGCAGTACTTC.

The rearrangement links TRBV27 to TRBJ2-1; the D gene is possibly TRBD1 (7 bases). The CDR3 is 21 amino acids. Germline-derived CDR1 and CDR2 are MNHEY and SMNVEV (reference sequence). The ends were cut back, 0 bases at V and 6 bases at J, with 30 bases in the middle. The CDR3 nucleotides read TGTGCCAGCAGTTTATCCCCGCGGGACAGCCGCAAATTTTTCGAGTTCAATGAGCAGTTCTTC. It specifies CASSLSPRDSRKFFEFNEQFF.

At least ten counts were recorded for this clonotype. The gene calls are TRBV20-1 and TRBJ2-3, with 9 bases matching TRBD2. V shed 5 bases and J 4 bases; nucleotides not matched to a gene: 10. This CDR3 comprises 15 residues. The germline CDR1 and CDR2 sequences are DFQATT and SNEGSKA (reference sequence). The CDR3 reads CSASSGALQADTQYF. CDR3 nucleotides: TGCAGTGCTTCTAGCGGGGCCCTCCAAGCAGATACGCAGTATTTT.

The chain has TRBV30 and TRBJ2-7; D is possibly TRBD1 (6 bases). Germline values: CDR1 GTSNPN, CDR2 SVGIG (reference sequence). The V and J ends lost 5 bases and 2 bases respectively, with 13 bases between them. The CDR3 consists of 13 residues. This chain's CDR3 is CAWGTTRPYEQYF. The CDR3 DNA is TGTGCCTGGGGGACAACCCGCCCCTACGAGCAGTACTTC. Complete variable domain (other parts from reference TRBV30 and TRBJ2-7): SQTIHQWPATLVQPVGSPLSLECTVEGTSNPNLYWYRQAAGRGLQLLFYSVGIGQISSEVPQNLSASRPQDRQFILSSKKLLLSDSGFYLCAWGTTRPYEQYFGPGTRLTVT.

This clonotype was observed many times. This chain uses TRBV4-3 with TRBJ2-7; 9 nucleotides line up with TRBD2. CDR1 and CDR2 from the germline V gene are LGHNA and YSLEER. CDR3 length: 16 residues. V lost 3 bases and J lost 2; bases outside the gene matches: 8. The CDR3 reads CASSQAYSGGTYEQYF. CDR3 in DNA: TGCGCCAGCAGCCAGGCCTATAGCGGGGGCACCTACGAGCAGTACTTC.

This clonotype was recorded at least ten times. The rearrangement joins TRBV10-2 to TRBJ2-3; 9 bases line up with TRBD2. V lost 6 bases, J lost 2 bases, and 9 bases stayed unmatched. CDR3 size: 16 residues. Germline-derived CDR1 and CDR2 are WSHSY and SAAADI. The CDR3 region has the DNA TGCGCCAGCAGCGGAGCGGGAGGACACTCCACAGATACGCAGTATTTT. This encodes CASSGAGGHSTDTQYF.

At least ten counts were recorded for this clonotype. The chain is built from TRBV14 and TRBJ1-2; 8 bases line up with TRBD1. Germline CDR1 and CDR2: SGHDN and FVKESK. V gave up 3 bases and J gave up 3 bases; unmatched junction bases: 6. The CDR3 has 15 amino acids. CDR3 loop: CASSQGTGVYYGYTF. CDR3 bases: TGTGCCAGCAGCCAGGGGACAGGTGTTTACTATGGCTACACCTTC. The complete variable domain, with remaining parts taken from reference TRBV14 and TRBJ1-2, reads EAGVTQFPSHSVIEKGQTVTLRCDPISGHDNLYWYRRVMGKEIKFLLHFVKESKQDESGMPNNRFLAERTGGTYSTLKVQPAELEDSGVYFCASSQGTGVYYGYTFGSGTRLTVV.

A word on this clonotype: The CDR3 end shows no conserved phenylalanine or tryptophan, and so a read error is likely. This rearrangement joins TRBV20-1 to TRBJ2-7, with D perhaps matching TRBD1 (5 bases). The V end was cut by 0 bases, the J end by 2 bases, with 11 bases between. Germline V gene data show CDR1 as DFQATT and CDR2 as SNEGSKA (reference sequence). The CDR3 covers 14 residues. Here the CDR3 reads CSARDLRGPYEQYS. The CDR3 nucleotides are TGCAGTGCTAGAGATCTAAGGGGCCCCTACGAGCAGTACTCC.

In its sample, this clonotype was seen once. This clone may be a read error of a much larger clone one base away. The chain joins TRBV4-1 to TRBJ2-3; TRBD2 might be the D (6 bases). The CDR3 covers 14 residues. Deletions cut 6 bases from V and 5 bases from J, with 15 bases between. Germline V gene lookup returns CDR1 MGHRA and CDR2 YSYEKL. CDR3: CASRWALGGDTQYF. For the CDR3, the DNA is TGCGCCAGCAGATGGGCCCTGGGGGGAGATACGCAGTATTTT.

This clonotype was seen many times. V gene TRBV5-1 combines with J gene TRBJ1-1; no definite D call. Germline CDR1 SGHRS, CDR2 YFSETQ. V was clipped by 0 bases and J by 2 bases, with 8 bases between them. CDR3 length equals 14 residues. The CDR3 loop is CASSLGSSNTEAFF. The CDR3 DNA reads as TGCGCCAGCAGCTTGGGGTCCAGTAACACTGAAGCTTTCTTT. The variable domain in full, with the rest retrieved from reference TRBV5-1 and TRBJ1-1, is KAGVTQTPRYLIKTRGQQVTLSCSPISGHRSVSWYQQTPGQGLQFLFEYFSETQRNKGNFPGRFSGRQFSNSRSEMNVSTLELGDSALYLCASSLGSSNTEAFFGQGTRLTVV.

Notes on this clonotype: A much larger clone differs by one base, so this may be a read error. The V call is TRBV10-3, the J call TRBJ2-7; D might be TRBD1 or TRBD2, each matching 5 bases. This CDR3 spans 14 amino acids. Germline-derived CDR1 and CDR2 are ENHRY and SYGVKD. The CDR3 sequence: CAISERQGVYERYF. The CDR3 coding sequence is TGTGCCATCAGTGAGAGGCAGGGAGTCTACGAGCGGTACTTC.